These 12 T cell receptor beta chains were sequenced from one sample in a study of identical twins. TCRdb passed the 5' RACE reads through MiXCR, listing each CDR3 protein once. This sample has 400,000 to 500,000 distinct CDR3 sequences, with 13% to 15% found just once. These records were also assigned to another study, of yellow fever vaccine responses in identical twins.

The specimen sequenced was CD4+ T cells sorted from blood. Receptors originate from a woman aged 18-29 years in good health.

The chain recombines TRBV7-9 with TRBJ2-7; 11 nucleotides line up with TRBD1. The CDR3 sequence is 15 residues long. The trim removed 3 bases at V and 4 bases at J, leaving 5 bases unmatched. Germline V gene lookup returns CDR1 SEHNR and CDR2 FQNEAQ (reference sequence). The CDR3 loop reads CASSFGQGAGYEQYF. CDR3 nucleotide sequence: TGTGCCAGCAGCTTCGGACAGGGGGCTGGGTACGAGCAGTACTTC. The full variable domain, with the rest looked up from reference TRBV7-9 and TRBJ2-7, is DTGVSQNPRHKITKRGQNVTFRCDPISEHNRLYWYRQTLGQGPEFLTYFQNEAQLEKSRLLSDRFSAERPKGSFSTLEIQRTEQGDSAMYLCASSFGQGAGYEQYFGPGTRLTVT.

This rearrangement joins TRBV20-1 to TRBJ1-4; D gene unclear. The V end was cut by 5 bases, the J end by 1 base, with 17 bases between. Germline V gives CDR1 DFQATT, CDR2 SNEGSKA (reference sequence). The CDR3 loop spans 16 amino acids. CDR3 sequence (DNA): TGCAGTGCTCCCCGCCTCCCGGGAGGAACTAATGAAAAACTGTTTTTT. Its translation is CSAPRLPGGTNEKLFF.

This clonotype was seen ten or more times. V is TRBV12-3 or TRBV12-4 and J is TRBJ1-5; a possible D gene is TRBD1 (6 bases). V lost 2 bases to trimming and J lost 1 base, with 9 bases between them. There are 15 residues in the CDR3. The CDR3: CASSLRGESNQPQHF. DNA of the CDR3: TGTGCCAGCAGTTTAAGGGGGGAAAGCAATCAGCCCCAGCATTTT.

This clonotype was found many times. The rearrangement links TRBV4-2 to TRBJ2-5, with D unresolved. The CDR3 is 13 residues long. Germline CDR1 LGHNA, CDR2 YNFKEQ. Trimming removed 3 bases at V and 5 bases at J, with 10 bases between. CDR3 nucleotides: TGTGCCAGCAGCCAGACCGCGGCGGAGACCCAGTACTTC. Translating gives CASSQTAAETQYF.

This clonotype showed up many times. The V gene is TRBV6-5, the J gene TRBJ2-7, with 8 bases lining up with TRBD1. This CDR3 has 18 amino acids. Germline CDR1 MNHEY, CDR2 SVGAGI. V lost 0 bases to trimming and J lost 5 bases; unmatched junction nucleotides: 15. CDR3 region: CASSYSRGAGGVIHEQYF. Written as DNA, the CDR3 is TGTGCCAGCAGTTACTCGCGAGGGGCAGGGGGCGTGATCCACGAGCAGTACTTC.

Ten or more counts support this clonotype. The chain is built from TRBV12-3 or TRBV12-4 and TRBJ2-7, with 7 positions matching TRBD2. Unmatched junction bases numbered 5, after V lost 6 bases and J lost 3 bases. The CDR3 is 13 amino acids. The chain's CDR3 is CASRRSGGYEQYF. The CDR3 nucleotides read TGTGCCAGCAGGCGGTCGGGGGGCTACGAGCAGTACTTC.

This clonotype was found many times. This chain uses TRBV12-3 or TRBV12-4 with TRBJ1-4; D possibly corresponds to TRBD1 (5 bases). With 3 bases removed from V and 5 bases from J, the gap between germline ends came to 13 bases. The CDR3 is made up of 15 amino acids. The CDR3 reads CASSFNPGFNEKLFF. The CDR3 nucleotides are TGTGCCAGCAGTTTTAACCCAGGGTTCAATGAAAAACTGTTTTTT.

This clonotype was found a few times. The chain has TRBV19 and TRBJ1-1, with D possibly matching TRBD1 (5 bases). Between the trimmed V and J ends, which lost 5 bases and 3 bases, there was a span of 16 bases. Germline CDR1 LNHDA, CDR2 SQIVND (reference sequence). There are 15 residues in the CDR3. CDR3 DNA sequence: TGTGCCAGTAGTTCCCGGGGCAGTTGGGACACTGAAGCTTTCTTT. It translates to CASSSRGSWDTEAFF.

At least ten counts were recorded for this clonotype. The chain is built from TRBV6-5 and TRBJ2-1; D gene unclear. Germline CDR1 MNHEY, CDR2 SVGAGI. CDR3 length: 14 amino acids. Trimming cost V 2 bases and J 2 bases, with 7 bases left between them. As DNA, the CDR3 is TGTGCCAGCAGTTACCTGGCTCCCTACAATGAGCAGTTCTTC. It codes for CASSYLAPYNEQFF.

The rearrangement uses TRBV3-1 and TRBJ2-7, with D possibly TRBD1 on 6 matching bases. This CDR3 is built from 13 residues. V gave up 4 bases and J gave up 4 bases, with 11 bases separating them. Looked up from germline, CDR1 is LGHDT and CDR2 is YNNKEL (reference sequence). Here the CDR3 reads CASSRGDIYEQYF. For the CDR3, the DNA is TGTGCCAGCAGCCGAGGGGACATTTACGAGCAGTACTTC.

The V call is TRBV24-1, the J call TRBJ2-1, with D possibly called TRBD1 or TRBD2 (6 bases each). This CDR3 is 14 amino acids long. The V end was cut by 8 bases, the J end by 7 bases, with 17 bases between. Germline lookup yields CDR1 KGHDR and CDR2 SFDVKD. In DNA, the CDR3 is TGTGCCACCAACAGCGGAGGGGGGAAAAATGAGCAGTTCTTC. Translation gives CATNSGGGKNEQFF.

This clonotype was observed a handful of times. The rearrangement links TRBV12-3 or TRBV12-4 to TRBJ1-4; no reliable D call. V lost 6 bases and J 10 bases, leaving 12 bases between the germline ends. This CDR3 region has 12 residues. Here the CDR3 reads CASSLEKGKLFF. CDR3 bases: TGTGCCAGCAGCCTGGAGAAGGGAAAACTGTTTTTT.